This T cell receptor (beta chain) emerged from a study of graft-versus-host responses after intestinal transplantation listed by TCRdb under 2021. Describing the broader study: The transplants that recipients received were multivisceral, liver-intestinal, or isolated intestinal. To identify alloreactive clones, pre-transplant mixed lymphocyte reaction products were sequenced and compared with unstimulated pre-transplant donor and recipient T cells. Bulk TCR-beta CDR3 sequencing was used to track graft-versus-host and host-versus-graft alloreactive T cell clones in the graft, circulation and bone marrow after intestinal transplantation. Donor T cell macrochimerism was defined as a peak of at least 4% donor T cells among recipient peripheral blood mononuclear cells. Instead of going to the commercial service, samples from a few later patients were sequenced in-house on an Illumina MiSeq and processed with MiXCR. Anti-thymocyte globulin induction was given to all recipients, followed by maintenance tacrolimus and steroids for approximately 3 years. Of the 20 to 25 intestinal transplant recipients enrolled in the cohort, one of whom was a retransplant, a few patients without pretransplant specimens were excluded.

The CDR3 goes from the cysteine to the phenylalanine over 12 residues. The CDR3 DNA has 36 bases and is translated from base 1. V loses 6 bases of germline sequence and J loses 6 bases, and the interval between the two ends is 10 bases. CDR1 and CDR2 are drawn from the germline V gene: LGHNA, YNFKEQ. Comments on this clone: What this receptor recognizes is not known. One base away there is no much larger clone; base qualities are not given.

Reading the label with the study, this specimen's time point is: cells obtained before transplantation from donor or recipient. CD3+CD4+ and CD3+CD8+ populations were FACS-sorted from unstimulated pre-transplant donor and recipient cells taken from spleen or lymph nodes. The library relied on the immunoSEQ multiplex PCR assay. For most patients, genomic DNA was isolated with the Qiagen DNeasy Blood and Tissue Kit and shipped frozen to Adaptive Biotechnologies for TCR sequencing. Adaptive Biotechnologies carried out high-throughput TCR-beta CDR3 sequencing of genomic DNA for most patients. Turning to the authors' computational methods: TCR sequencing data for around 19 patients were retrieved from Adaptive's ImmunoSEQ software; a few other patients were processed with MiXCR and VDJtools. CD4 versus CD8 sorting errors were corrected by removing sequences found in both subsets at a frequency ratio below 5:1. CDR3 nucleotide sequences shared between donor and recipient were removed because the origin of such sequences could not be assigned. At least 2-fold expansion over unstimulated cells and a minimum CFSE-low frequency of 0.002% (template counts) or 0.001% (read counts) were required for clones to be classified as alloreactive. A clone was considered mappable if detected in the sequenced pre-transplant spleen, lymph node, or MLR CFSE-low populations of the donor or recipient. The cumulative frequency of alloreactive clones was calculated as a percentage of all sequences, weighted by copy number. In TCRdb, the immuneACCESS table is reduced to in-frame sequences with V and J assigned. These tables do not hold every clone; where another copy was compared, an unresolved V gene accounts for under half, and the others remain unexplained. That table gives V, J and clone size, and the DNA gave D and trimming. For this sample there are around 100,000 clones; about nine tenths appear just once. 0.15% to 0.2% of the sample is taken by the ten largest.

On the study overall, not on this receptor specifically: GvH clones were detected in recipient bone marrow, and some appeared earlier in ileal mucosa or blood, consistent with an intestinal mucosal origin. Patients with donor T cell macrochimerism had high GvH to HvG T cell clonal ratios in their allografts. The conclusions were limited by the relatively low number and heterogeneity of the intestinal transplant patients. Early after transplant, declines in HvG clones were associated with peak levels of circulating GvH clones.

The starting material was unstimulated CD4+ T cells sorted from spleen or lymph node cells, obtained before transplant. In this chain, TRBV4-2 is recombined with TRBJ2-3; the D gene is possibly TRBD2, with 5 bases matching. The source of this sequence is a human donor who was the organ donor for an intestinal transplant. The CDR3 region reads CASSLIADTQYF. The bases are TGTGCCAGCAGTCTGATAGCGGATACGCAGTATTTT.